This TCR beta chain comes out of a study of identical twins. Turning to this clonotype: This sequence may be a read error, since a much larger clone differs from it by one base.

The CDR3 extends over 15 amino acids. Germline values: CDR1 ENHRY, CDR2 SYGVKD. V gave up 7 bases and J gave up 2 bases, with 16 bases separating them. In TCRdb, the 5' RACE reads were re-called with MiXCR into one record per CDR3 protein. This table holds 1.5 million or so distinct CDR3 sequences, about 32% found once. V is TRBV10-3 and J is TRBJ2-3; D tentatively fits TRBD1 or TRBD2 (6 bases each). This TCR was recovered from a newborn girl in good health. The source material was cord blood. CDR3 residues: CAITQWGANTDTQYF. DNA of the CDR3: TGTGCCATCACCCAGTGGGGGGCAAACACAGATACGCAGTATTTT.